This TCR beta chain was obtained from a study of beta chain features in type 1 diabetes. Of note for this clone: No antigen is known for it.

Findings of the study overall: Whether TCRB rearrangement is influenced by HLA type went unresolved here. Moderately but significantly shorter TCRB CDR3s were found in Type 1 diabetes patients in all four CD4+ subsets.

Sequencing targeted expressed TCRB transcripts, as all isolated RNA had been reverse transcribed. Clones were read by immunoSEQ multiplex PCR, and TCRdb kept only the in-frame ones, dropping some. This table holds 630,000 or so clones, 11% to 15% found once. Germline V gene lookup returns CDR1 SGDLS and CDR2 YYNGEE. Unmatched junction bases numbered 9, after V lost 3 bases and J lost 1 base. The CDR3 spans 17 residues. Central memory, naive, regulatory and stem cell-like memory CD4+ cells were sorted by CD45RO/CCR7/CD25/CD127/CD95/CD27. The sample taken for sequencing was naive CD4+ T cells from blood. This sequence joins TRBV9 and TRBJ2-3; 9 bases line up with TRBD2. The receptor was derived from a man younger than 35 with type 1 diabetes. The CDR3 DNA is TGTGCCAGCAGCGCACCCCTCCTAGCGGGACGCACAGATACGCAGTATTTT. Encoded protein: CASSAPLLAGRTDTQYF.